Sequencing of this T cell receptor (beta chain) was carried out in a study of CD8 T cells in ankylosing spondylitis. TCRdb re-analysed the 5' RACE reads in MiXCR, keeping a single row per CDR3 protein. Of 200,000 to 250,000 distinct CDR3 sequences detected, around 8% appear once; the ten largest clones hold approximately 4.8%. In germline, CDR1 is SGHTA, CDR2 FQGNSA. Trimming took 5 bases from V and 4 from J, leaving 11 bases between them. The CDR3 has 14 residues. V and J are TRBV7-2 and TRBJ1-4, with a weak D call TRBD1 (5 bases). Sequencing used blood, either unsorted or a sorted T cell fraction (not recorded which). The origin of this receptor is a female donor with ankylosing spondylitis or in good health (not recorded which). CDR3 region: CASSPTVLNEKLFF. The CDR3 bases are TGTGCCAGCAGCCCGACAGTACTTAATGAAAAACTGTTTTTT.